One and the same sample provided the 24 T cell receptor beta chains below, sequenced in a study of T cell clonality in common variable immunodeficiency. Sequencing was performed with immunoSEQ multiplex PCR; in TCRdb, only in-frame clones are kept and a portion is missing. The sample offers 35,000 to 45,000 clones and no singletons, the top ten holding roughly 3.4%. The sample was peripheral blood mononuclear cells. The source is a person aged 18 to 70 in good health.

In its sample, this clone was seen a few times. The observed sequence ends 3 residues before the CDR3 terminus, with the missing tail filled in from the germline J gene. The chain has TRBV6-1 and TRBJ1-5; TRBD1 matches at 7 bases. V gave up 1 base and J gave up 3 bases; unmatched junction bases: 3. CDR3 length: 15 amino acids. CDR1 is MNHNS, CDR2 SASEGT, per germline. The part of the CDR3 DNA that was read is TGTGCCAGCAGTGAAGAACAGGGGAACAATCAGCCC. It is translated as CASSEEQGNNQP. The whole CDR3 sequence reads CASSEEQGNNQPQHF.

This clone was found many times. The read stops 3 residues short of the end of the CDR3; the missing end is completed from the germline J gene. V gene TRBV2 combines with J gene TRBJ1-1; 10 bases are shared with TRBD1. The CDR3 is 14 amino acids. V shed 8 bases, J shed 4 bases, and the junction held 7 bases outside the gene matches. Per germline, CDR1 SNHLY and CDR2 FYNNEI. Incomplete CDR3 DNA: TGTGCCAGCCTACCGGGACAGGGGATCACTGAA. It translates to CASLPGQGITE. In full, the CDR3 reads CASLPGQGITEAFF.

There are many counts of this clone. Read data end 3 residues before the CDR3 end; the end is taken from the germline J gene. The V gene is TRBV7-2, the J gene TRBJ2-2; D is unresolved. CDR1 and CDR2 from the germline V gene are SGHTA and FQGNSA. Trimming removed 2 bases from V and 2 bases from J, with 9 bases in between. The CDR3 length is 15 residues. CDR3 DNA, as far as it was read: TGTGCCAGCAGCTTAAGGCAGGCTAACACCGGGGAG. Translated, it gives CASSLRQANTGE. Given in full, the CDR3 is CASSLRQANTGELFF.

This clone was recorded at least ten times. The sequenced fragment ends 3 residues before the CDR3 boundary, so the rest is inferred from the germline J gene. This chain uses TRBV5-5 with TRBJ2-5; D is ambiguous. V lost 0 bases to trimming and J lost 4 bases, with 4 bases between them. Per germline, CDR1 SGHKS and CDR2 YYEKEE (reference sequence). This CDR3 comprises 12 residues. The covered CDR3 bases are TGTGCCAGCAGCTTGGCGGGAGAGACC. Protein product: CASSLAGET. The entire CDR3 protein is CASSLAGETQYF.

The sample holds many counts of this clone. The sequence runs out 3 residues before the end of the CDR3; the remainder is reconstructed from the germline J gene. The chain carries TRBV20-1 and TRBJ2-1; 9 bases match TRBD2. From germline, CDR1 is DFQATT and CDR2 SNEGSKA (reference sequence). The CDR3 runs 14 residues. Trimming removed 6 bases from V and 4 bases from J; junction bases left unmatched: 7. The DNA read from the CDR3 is TGCAGTGCCCTAGAGCGGGGGGTTTACAATGAG. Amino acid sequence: CSALERGVYNE. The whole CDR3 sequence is CSALERGVYNEQFF.

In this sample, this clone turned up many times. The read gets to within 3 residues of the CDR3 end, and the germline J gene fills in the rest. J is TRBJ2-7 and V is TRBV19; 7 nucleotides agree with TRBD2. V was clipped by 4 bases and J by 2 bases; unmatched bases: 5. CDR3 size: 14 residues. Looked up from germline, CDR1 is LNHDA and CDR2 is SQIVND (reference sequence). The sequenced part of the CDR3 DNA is TGTGCCAGTAGTAACCGGGACTACCCCTACGAG. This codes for CASSNRDYPYE. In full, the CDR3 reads CASSNRDYPYEQYF. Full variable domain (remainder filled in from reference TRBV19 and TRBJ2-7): DGGITQSPKYLFRKEGQNVTLSCEQNLNHDAMYWYRQDPGQGLRLIYYSQIVNDFQKGDIAEGYSVSREKKESFPLTVTSAQKNPTAFYLCASSNRDYPYEQYFGPGTRLTVT.

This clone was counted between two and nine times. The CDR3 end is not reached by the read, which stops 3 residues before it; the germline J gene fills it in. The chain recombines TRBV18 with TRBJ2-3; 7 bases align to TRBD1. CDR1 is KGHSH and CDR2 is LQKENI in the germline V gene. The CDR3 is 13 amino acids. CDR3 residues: CASSTGQQETQYF. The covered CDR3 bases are TGTGCCAGCTCTACGGGACAGCAAGAGACG. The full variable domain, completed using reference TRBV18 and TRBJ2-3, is NAGVMQNPRHLVRRRGQEARLRCSPMKGHSHVYWYRQLPEEGLKFMVYLQKENIIDESGMPKERFSAEFPKEGPSILRIQQVVRGDSAAYFCASSTGQQETQYFGPGTRLTVL.

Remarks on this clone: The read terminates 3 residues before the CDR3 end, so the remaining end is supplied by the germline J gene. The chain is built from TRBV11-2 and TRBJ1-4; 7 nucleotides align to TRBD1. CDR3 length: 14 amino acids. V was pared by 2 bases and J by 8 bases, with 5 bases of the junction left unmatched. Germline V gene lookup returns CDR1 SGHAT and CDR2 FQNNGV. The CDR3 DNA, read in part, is TGTGCCAGCAGCTTACGTCAGGGGGGAGAAAAA. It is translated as CASSLRQGGEK. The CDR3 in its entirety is CASSLRQGGEKLFF.

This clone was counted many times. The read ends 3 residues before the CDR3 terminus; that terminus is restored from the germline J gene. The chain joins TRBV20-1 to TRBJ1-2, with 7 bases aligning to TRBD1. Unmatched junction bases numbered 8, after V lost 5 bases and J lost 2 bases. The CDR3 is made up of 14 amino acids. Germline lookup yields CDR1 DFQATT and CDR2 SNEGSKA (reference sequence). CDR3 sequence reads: CSAWSQGENYGYTF. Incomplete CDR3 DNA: TGCAGTGCTTGGTCGCAGGGGGAAAACTATGGC.

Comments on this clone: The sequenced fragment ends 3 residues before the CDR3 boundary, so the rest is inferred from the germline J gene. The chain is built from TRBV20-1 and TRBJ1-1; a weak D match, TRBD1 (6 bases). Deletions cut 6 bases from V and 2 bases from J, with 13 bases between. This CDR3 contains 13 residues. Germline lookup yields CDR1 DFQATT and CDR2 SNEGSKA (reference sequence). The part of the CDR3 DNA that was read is TGCAGTGCCCCAACCAGGGGAAACACTGAA. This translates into CSAPTRGNTE. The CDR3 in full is CSAPTRGNTEAFF.

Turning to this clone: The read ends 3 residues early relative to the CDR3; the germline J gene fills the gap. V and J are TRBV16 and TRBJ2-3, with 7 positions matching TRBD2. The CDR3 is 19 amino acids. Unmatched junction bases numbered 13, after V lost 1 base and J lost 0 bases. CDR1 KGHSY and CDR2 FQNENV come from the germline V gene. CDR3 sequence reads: CASSQLIPMSGASTDTQYF. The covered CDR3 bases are TGTGCCAGCAGCCAATTGATACCTATGAGCGGGGCAAGCACAGATACG.

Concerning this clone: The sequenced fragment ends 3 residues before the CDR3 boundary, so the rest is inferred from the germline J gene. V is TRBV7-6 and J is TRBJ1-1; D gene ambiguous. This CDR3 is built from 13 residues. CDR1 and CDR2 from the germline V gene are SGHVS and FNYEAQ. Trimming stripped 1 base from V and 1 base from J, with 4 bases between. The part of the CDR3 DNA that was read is TGTGCCAGCAGCTTAGGGGCGAACACTGAA. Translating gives CASSLGANTE. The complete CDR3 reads CASSLGANTEAFF. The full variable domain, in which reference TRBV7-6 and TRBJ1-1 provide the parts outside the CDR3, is GAGVSQSPRYKVTKRGQDVALRCDPISGHVSLYWYRQALGQGPEFLTYFNYEAQQDKSGLPNDRFSAERPEGSISTLTIQRTEQRDSAMYRCASSLGANTEAFFGQGTRLTVV.

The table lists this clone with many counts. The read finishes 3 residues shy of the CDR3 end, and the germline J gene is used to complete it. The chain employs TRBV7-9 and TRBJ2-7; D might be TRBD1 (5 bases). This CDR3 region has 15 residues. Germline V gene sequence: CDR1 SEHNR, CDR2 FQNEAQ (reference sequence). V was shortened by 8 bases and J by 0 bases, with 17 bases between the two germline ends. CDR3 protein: CASVISLGRSYEQYF. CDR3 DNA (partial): TGTGCCAGCGTTATATCATTGGGGCGCTCCTACGAG.

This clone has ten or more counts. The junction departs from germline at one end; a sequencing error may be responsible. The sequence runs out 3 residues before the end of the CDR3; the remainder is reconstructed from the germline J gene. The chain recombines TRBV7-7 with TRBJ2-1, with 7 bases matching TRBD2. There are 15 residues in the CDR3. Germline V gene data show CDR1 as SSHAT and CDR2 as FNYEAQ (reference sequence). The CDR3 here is CASSLMASGNNEQFF. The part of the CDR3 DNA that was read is TGTGCTAGCAGCTTAATGGCTAGCGGTAACAATGAG.

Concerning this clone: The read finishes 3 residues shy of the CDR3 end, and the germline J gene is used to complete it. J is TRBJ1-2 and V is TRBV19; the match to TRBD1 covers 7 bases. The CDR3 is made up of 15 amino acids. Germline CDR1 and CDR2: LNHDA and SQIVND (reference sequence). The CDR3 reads CASSIEDRNTYDYTF. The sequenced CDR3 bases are TGTGCCAGTAGTATAGAGGACAGGAACACCTACGAC.

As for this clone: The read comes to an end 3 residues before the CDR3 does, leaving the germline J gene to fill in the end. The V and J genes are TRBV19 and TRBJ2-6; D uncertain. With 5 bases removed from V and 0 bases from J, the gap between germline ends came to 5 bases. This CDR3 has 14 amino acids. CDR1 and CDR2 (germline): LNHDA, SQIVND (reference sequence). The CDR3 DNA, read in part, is TGTGCCAGTAGTGTCCTCTCTGGGGCCAACGTC. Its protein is CASSVLSGANV. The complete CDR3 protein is CASSVLSGANVLTF. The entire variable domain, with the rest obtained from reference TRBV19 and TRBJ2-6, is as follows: DGGITQSPKYLFRKEGQNVTLSCEQNLNHDAMYWYRQDPGQGLRLIYYSQIVNDFQKGDIAEGYSVSREKKESFPLTVTSAQKNPTAFYLCASSVLSGANVLTFGAGSRLTVL.

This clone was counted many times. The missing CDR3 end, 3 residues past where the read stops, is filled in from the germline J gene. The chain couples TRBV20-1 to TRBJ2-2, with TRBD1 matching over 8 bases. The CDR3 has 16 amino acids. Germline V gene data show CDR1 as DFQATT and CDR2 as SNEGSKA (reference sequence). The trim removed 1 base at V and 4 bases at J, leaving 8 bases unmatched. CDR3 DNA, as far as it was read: TGCAGTGCTAGAGTGGGGGACAGGTCTACCACCGGGGAG. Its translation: CSARVGDRSTTGE. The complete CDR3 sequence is CSARVGDRSTTGELFF.

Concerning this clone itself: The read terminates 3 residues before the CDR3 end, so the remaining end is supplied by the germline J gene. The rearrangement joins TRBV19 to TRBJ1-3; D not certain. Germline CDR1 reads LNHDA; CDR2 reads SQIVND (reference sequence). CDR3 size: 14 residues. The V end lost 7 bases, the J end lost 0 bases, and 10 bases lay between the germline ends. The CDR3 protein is CASTAATSGNTIYF. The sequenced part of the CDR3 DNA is TGTGCCAGTACGGCGGCGACCTCTGGAAACACC.

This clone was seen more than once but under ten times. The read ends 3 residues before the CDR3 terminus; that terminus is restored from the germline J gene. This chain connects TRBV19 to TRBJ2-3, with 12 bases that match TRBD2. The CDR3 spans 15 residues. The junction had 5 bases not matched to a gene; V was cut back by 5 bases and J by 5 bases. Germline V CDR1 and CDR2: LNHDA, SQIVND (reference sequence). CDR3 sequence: CASSVRLAGEDTQYF. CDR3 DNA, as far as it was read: TGTGCCAGTAGTGTCCGACTAGCGGGAGAAGATACG.

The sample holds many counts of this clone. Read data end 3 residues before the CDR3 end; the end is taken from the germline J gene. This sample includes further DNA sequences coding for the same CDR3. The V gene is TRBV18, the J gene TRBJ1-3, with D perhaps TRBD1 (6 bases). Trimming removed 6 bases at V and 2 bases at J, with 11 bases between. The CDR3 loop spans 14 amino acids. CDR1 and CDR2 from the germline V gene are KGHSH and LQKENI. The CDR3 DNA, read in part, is TGTGCCAGCTCTTCTCGGGACACTGGAAACACC. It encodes CASSSRDTGNT. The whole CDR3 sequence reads CASSSRDTGNTIYF.

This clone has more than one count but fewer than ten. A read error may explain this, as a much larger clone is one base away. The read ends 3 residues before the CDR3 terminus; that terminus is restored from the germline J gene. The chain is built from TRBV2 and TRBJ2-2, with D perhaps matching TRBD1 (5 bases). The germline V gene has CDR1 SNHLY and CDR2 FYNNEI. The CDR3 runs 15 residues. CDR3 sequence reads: CASRPTGSVDEKLFF. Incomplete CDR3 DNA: TGTGCCAGCAGACCTACAGGATCGGTTGATGAAAAG.

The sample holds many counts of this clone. The CDR3 bases that were read are TGTGCCAGCAGTGAAAAGGGGGTTTTTTCCTACGAG. As protein: CASSEKGVFSYE. The complete CDR3 reads CASSEKGVFSYEQYF. The V gene is TRBV6-1, the J gene TRBJ2-7; TRBD1 might be the D (6 bases). The sequenced fragment ends 3 residues before the CDR3 boundary, so the rest is inferred from the germline J gene. The CDR3 length is 15 residues. The V gene's germline CDR1 is MNHNS and CDR2 SASEGT. V was trimmed by 2 bases and J by 1 base, leaving 12 bases between them.

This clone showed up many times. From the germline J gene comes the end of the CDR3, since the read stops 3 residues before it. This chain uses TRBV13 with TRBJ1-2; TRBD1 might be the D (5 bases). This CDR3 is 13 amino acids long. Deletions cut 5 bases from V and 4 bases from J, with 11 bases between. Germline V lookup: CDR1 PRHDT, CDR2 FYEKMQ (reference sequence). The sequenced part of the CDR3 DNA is TGTGCCAGCAGCCATGCAGGGTTCTATGGC. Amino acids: CASSHAGFYG. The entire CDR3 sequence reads CASSHAGFYGYTF.

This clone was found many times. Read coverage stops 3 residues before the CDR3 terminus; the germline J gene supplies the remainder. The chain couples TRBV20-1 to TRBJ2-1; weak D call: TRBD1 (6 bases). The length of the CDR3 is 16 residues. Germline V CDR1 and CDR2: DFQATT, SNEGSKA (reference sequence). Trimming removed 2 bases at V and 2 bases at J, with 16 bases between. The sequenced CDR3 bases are TGCAGTGCTAGATCCAGAACAGGGCGCCCCTACAATGAG. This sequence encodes CSARSRTGRPYNE. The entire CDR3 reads CSARSRTGRPYNEQFF.